This paragraph reports one TCR beta chain. The method was immunoSEQ multiplex PCR; TCRdb's version includes in-frame clones alone and lacks a portion of them. Among some 150,000 clones listed, around four fifths were seen once. The age range of participants was about 18 to 90 years, with residence in about two dozen US areas. Each participant's cohort was designated according to participant-reported clinical history. The sample comes from a study of blood T cell repertoires in COVID-19. Study-level background: Acute and convalescent COVID-19 samples came from the United States, Italy and Spain.

The TCR originated in a woman between 50 and 59 years old in a cohort exposed to, infected with or recovered from COVID-19 (not recorded which). The source material was PBMCs or T cells enriched from blood (not recorded which).

The CDR3 nucleotides are TGTGCCAGCAGCTCCGCCTTCGTACTTAATTCACCCCTCCACTTT. It codes for CASSSAFVLNSPLHF. The chain joins TRBV7-9 to TRBJ1-6; no definite D call. There are 15 residues in the CDR3. Trimming removed 4 bases from V and 6 bases from J, with 13 bases in between. Per germline, CDR1 SEHNR and CDR2 FQNEAQ (reference sequence).